This record covers a single TCR beta chain. Its antigen remains unknown. The sample belongs to a study of long-term antiretroviral therapy in people with HIV. Study-wide results and caveats: With ART, diversity went up but was still lower than in transplant donor controls. Narrower CDR3 length ranges marked HIV repertoires relative to controls.

The J segment lost 0 bases and the V segment lost 1 base, leaving 7 bases of the junction unmatched. The CDR3 has 17 amino acids. The germline V gene has CDR1 LNHNV and CDR2 YYDKDF (reference sequence). A v3.0 immunoSEQ assay was performed at survey level. TCRdb's table, derived via immunoSEQ multiplex PCR, lists solely in-frame clones and lacks some. The sample lists some 25,000 clones, 65% to 90% occurring once. This receptor was taken from a man in his fifties with HIV. The V call is TRBV15, the J call TRBJ1-1, with TRBD1 matching over 8 bases. The input for sequencing was unsorted PBMCs, taken 1.2 years after starting antiretroviral therapy. The DNA of the CDR3 is TGTGCCACCAGCAGAGGGCCCGAGACAGGGGTGAACACTGAAGCTTTCTTT. This sequence encodes CATSRGPETGVNTEAFF.